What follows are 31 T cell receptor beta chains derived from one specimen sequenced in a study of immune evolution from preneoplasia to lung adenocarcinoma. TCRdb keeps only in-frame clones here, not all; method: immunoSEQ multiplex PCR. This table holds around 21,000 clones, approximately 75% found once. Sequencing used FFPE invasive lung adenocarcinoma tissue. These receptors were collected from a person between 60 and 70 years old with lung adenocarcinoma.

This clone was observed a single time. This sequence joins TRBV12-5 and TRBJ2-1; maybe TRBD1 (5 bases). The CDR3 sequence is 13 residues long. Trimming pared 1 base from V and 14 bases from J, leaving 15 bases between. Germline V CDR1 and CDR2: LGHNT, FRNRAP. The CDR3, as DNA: TGTGCTAGTGGTTTGGGGTTTGGGCAGGGTAAGTTCTTC. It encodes CASGLGFGQGKFF.

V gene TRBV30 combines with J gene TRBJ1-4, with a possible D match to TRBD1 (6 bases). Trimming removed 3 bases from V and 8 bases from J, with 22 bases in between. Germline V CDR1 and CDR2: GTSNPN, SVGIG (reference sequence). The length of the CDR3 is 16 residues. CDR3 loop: CAWRETGTRAGEKLFF. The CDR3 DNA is TGTGCCTGGAGGGAAACCGGGACAAGGGCTGGAGAAAAACTGTTTTTT.

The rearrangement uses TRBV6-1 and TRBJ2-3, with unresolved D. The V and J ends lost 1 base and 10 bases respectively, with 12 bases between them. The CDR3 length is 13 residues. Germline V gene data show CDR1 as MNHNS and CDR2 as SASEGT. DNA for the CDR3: TGTGCCAGCAGTGAAGGCCCCTCCAGAGCGCAGTATTTT. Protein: CASSEGPSRAQYF.

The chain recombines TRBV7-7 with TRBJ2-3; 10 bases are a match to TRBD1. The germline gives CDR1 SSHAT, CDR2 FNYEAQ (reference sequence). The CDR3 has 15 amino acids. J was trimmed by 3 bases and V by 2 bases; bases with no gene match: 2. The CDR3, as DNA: TGTGCCAGCAGCTTATCGGGACAGGGGACAGATACGCAGTATTTT. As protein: CASSLSGQGTDTQYF.

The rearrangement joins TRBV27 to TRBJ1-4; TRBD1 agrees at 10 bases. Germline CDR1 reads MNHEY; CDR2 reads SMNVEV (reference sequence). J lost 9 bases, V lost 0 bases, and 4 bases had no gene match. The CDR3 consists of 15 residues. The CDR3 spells CASSLSWDRGQKLFF. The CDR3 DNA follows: TGTGCCAGCAGTTTATCGTGGGACAGGGGTCAAAAACTGTTTTTT. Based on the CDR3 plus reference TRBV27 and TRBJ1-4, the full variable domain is EAQVTQNPRYLITVTGKKLTVTCSQNMNHEYMSWYRQDPGLGLRQIYYSMNVEVTDKGDVPEGYKVSRKEKRNFPLILESPSPNQTSLYFCASSLSWDRGQKLFFGSGTQLSVL.

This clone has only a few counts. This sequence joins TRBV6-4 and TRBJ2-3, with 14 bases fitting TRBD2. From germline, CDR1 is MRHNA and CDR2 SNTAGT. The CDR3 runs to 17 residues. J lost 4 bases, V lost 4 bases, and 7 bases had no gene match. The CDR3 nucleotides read TGTGCCAGCAGTGCCGGGACTAGCGGGAGTGGCGCAGATACGCAGTATTTT. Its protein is CASSAGTSGSGADTQYF.

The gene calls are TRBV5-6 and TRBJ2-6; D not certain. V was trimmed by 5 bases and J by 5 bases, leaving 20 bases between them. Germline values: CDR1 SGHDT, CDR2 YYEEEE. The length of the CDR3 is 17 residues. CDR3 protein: CASRGFNSQSRANVLTF. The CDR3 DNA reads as TGTGCCAGCAGGGGGTTCAATAGTCAAAGTCGGGCCAACGTCCTGACTTTC.

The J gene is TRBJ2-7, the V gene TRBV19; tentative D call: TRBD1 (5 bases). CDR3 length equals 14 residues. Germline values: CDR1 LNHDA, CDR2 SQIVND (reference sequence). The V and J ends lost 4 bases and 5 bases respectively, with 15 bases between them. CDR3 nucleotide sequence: TGTGCCAGTAGTAATCGACAGCTACCTAACGAGCAGTACTTC. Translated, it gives CASSNRQLPNEQYF.

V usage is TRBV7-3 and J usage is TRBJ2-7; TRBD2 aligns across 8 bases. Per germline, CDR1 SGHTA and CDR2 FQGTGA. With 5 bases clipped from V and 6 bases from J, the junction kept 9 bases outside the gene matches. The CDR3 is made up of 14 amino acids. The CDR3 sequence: CASSPGGGRAEQYF. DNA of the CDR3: TGTGCCAGCAGCCCCGGGGGGGGCAGGGCCGAGCAGTACTTC.

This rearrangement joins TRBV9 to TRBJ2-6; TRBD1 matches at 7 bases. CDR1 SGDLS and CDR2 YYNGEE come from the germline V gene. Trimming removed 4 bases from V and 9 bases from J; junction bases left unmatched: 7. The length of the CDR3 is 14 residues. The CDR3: CASSIRGSDNVLTF. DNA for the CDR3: TGTGCCAGCAGCATCAGGGGGAGTGACAACGTCCTGACTTTC.

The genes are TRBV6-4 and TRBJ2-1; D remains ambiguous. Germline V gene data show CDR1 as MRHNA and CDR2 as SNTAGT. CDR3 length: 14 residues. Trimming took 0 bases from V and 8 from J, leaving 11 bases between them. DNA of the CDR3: TGTGCCAGCAGTGACTCGAAAGAGGCGGATGAGCAGTTCTTC. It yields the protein CASSDSKEADEQFF.

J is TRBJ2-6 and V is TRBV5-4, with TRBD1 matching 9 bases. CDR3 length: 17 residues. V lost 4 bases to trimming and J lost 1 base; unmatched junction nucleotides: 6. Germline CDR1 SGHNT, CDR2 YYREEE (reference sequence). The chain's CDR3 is CASSQVGQGSGANVLTF. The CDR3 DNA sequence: TGTGCCAGCAGCCAAGTAGGACAGGGGTCTGGGGCCAACGTCCTGACTTTC.

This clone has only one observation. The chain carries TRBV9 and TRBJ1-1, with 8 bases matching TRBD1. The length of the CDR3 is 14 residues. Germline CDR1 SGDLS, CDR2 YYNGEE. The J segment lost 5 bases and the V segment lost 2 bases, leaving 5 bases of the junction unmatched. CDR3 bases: TGTGCCAGCAGCGTCACAGGGGGTGGAACTGAAGCTTTCTTT. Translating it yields CASSVTGGGTEAFF.

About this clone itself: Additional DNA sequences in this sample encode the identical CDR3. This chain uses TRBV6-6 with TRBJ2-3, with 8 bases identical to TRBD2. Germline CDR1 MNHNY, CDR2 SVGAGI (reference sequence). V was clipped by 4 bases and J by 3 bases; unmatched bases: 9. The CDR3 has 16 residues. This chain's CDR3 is CASSLVAGYGTDTQYF. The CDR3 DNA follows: TGTGCCAGCAGTTTAGTAGCGGGGTACGGAACAGATACGCAGTATTTT.

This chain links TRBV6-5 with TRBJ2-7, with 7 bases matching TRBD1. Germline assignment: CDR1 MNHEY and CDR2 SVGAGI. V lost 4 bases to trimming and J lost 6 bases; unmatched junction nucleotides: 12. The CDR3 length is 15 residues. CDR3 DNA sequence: TGTGCCAGCAGTTCACCGGACAGGCGTAAAGGCGAGCAGTACTTC. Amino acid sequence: CASSSPDRRKGEQYF.

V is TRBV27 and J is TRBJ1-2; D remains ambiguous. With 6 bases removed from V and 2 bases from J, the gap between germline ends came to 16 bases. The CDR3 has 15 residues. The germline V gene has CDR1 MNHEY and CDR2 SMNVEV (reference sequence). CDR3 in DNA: TGTGCCAGCAGCCCTCTTGTGTCGGGGAACTATGGCTACACCTTC. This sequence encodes CASSPLVSGNYGYTF.

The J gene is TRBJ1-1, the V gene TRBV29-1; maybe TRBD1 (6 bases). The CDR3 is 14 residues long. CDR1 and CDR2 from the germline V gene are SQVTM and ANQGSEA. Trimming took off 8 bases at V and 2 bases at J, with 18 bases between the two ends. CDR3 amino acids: CSSTRRGRNTEAFF. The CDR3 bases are TGCAGCTCCACCCGCCGGGGGCGAAACACTGAAGCTTTCTTT. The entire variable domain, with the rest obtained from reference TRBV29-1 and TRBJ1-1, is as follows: SAVISQKPSRDICQRGTSLTIQCQVDSQVTMMFWYRQQPGQSLTLIATANQGSEATYESGFVIDKFPISRPNLTFSTLTVSNMSPEDSSIYLCSSTRRGRNTEAFFGQGTRLTVV.

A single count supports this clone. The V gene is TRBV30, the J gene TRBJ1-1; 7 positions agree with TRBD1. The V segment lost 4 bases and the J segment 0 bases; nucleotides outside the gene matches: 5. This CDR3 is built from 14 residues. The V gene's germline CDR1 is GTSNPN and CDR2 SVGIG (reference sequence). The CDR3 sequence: CAWISGQMNTEAFF. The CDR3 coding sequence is TGTGCCTGGATCTCGGGACAGATGAACACTGAAGCTTTCTTT.

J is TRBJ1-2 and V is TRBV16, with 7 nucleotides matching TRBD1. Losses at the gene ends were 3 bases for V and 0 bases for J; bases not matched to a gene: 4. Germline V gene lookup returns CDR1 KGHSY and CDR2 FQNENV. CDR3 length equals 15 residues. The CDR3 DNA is TGTGCCAGCAGCCATCTCGGGACAGCTAACTATGGCTACACCTTC. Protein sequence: CASSHLGTANYGYTF. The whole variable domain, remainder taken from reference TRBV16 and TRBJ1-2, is GEEVAQTPKHLVRGEGQKAKLYCAPIKGHSYVFWYQQVLKNEFKFLISFQNENVFDETGMPKERFSAKCLPNSPCSLEIQATKLEDSAVYFCASSHLGTANYGYTFGSGTRLTVV.

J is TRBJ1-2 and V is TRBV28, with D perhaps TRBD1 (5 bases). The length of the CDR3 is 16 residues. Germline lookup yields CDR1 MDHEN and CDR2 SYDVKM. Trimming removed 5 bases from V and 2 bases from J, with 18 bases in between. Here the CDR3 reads CASSPRRREGNYGYTF. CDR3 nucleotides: TGTGCCAGCAGTCCCCGACGCAGGGAGGGAAACTATGGCTACACCTTC.

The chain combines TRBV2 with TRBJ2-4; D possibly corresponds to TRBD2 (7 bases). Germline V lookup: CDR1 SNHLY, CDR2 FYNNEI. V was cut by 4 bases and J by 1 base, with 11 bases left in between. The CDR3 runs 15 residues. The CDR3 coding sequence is TGTGCCAGCAGTGTAGGGGGGGAGGCCAAAAACATTCAGTACTTC. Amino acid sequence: CASSVGGEAKNIQYF.

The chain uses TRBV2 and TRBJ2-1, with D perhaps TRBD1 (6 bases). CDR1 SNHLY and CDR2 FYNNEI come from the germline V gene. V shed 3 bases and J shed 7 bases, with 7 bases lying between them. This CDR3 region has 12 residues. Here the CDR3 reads CASSEDSNEQFF. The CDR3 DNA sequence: TGTGCCAGCAGTGAGGACAGTAATGAGCAGTTCTTC. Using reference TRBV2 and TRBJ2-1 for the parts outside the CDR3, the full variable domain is EPEVTQTPSHQVTQMGQEVILRCVPISNHLYFYWYRQILGQKVEFLVSFYNNEISEKSEIFDDQFSVERPDGSNFTLKIRSTKLEDSAMYFCASSEDSNEQFFGPGTRLTVL.

This CDR3 is CASSYGGNSGNTIYF. For the CDR3, the DNA is TGTGCCAGCAGTTATGGGGGTAACTCTGGAAACACCATATATTTT. The chain links TRBV27 to TRBJ1-3; a weak D match, TRBD1 (5 bases). CDR1 MNHEY and CDR2 SMNVEV come from the germline V gene (reference sequence). Trimming left V 4 bases short and J 0 bases short, with 10 bases between. The CDR3 has 15 amino acids.

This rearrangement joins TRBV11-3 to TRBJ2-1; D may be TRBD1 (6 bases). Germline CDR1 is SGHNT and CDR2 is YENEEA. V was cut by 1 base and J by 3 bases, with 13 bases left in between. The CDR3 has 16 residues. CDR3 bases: TGTGCCAGCAGCTTAGGGGGGCAGGATTACTACAATGAGCAGTTCTTC. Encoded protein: CASSLGGQDYYNEQFF.

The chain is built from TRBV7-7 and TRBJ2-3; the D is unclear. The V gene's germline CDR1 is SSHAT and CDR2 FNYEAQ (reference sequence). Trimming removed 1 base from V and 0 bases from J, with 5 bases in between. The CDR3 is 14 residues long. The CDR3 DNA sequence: TGTGCCAGCAGCTTAGGGACCAGCACAGATACGCAGTATTTT. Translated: CASSLGTSTDTQYF.

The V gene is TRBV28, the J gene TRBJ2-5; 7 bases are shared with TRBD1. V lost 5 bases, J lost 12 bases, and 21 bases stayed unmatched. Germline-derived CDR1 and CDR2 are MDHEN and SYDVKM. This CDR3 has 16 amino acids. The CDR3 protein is CASSTPARQGSRVEYF. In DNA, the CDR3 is TGTGCCAGCAGTACCCCGGCGAGACAGGGTTCGAGAGTGGAGTACTTC. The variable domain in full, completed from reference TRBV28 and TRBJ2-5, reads DVKVTQSSRYLVKRTGEKVFLECVQDMDHENMFWYRQDPGLGLRLIYFSYDVKMKEKGDIPEGYSVSREKKERFSLILESASTNQTSMYLCASSTPARQGSRVEYFGPGTRLLVL.

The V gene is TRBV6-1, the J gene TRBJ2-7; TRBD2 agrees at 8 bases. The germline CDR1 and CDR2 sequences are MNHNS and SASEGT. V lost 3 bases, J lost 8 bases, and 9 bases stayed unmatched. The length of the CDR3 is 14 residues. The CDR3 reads CASSESPGLDKQYF. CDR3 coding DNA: TGTGCCAGCAGTGAGTCTCCGGGACTAGATAAGCAGTACTTC.

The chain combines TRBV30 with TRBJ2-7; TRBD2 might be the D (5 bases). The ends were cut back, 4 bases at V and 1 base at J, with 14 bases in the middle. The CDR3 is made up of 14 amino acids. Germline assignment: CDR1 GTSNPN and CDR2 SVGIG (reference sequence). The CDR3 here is CAWTLMERSYEQYF. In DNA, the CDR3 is TGTGCCTGGACCCTCATGGAGCGGTCCTACGAGCAGTACTTC.

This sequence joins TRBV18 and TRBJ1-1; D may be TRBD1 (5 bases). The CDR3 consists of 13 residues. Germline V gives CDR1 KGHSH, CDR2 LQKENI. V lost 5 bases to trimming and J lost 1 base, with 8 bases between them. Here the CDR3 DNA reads TGTGCCAGCTCAGCGACAGAGAACACTGAAGCTTTCTTT. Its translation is CASSATENTEAFF.

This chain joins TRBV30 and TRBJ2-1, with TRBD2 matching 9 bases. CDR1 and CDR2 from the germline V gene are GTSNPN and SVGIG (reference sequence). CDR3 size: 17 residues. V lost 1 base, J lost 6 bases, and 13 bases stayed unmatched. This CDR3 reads CAWSASSYGGRANEQFF. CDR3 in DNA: TGTGCCTGGAGTGCGTCAAGCTATGGCGGGAGGGCCAATGAGCAGTTCTTC.

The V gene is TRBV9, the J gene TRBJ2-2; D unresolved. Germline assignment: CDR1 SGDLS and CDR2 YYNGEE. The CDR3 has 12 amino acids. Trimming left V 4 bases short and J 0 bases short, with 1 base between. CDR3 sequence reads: CASSTNTGELFF. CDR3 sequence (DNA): TGTGCCAGCAGCACGAACACCGGGGAGCTGTTTTTT.